A single sample is the source of the 24 T cell receptor beta chains below, sequenced in a study of radiotherapy plus CTLA-4 blockade in lung cancer. Profiled with immunoSEQ multiplex PCR; TCRdb holds only in-frame clones, not every one. The table records 42,000 or so clones, about four fifths of them present only once. The starting material was peripheral blood, obtained from a patient treated with radiotherapy plus ipilimumab. The source is a human donor with non-small cell lung cancer that progressed on radiotherapy plus ipilimumab.

V usage is TRBV4-1 and J usage is TRBJ1-2; maybe TRBD1 (5 bases). CDR1 is MGHRA, CDR2 YSYEKL, per germline. The CDR3 is made up of 14 amino acids. The ends were cut back, 3 bases at V and 5 bases at J, with 13 bases in the middle. This CDR3 is CASSQAGKTYGYTF. Here the CDR3 DNA reads TGCGCCAGCAGCCAGGCAGGGAAGACGTATGGCTACACCTTC.

The chain combines TRBV2 with TRBJ1-3; weak D call: TRBD1 (6 bases). V was clipped by 2 bases and J by 11 bases, with 22 bases between them. Germline-derived CDR1 and CDR2 are SNHLY and FYNNEI. CDR3 length: 16 amino acids. In DNA, the CDR3 is TGTGCCAGCAGTGAAAAAGGGGGATCCTCGTGGGCCGCCATATATTTT. Its translation is CASSEKGGSSWAAIYF. Combining the CDR3 with reference TRBV2 and TRBJ1-3 gives the whole variable domain EPEVTQTPSHQVTQMGQEVILRCVPISNHLYFYWYRQILGQKVEFLVSFYNNEISEKSEIFDDQFSVERPDGSNFTLKIRSTKLEDSAMYFCASSEKGGSSWAAIYFGEGSWLTVV.

This clone was seen only once. This rearrangement joins TRBV19 to TRBJ2-1, with a possible D match to TRBD1 (6 bases). This CDR3 spans 17 amino acids. Germline V gene lookup returns CDR1 LNHDA and CDR2 SQIVND (reference sequence). V shed 3 bases and J shed 13 bases, with 28 bases lying between them. CDR3 nucleotides: TGTGCCAGTAGTATTCTGACGACAGGTATACTACCTCCTCGACAGTTCTTC. Amino acids: CASSILTTGILPPRQFF.

The rearrangement joins TRBV19 to TRBJ1-5, with D unclear. V lost 7 bases and J 7 bases, leaving 17 bases between the germline ends. Germline lookup yields CDR1 LNHDA and CDR2 SQIVND (reference sequence). There are 14 residues in the CDR3. CDR3 sequence (DNA): TGTGCCAGTAATACGGTTCTCGTCGGGCAGCCCCAGCATTTT. Amino acids: CASNTVLVGQPQHF.

This clone was detected a few times. This chain connects TRBV18 to TRBJ1-1; D remains unclear. V dropped 2 bases and J dropped 4 bases, with 17 bases sitting between them. This CDR3 has 16 amino acids. Germline V gene sequence: CDR1 KGHSH, CDR2 LQKENI. Here the CDR3 DNA reads TGTGCCAGCTCACCAGGGCACTTAGGTCGGGGCACTGAAGCTTTCTTT. This gives the protein CASSPGHLGRGTEAFF.

This rearrangement joins TRBV6-1 to TRBJ2-4, with 9 bases that match TRBD2. V shed 0 bases and J 9 bases; nucleotides not matched to a gene: 21. The CDR3 loop spans 20 amino acids. Germline V CDR1 and CDR2: MNHNS, SASEGT. The CDR3 loop reads CASSEAGGGAHPGPKGIQYF. The CDR3 DNA follows: TGTGCCAGCAGTGAAGCGGGCGGGGGGGCCCACCCCGGGCCCAAAGGCATTCAGTACTTC.

The chain recombines TRBV21-1 with TRBJ1-1; the table's D call TRBD1 went unverified against the DNA. TRBV21-1 corresponds to a pseudogene. This CDR3 is built from 12 residues. The CDR3 sequence is CATLGPNTEAFF. The CDR3 DNA sequence: TGTGCCACCCTGGGGCCGAATACTGAAGCTTTCTTT.

Details on this clone: Other nucleotide sequences from this sample produce the same CDR3. The genes are TRBV4-2 and TRBJ1-5; D perhaps matches TRBD1 (6 bases). CDR3 length equals 15 residues. CDR1 is LGHNA, CDR2 YNFKEQ, per germline. The V end lost 1 base, the J end lost 1 base, and 8 bases lay between the germline ends. Written as DNA, the CDR3 is TGTGCCAGCAGCCAAGGAGGGGGAAGCAATCAGCCCCAGCATTTT. Protein product: CASSQGGGSNQPQHF.

This clone was seen once. V usage is TRBV4-3 and J usage is TRBJ2-1; D unresolved. Germline values: CDR1 LGHNA, CDR2 YSLEER. This CDR3 has 14 amino acids. Trimming removed 0 bases at V and 4 bases at J, with 7 bases between. The CDR3 region is CASSQEHQYNEQFF. The CDR3 DNA follows: TGCGCCAGCAGCCAAGAACATCAGTACAATGAGCAGTTCTTC.

The chain links TRBV2 to TRBJ1-1; the D is unclear. The CDR3 has 14 residues. The germline V gene has CDR1 SNHLY and CDR2 FYNNEI. Trimming left V 3 bases short and J 0 bases short, with 8 bases between. The CDR3 bases are TGTGCCAGCAGTGACGGCAGGATGAACACTGAAGCTTTCTTT. Protein product: CASSDGRMNTEAFF.

V usage is TRBV29-1 and J usage is TRBJ2-1, with 7 bases fitting TRBD1. V was pared by 1 base and J by 13 bases, with 7 bases of the junction left unmatched. This CDR3 comprises 12 residues. Germline V gene sequence: CDR1 SQVTM, CDR2 ANQGSEA. CDR3 in amino acids: CSVEGQGSYQFF. Written as DNA, the CDR3 is TGCAGCGTTGAAGGACAGGGTTCATACCAGTTCTTC.

The rearrangement links TRBV5-1 to TRBJ2-1; 7 bases are shared with TRBD2. CDR1 is SGHRS and CDR2 is YFSETQ in the germline V gene. V gave up 0 bases and J gave up 10 bases; unmatched junction bases: 10. The CDR3 length is 15 residues. CDR3 DNA sequence: TGCGCCAGCAGCTTGGCCGTGGGGGGGGTAAGAGAGCAGTTCTTC. Translated: CASSLAVGGVREQFF.

The gene calls are TRBV19 and TRBJ2-3; D possibly corresponds to TRBD1 (6 bases). Trimming left V 5 bases short and J 1 base short, with 10 bases between. CDR3 length equals 14 residues. The germline V gene has CDR1 LNHDA and CDR2 SQIVND (reference sequence). CDR3 in DNA: TGTGCCAGTAGTTTCAACAGGGGCACAGATACGCAGTATTTT. Translation gives CASSFNRGTDTQYF.

The genes are TRBV6-5 and TRBJ2-1, with 7 bases lining up with TRBD2. The germline gives CDR1 MNHEY, CDR2 SVGAGI. This CDR3 has 16 residues. V trimming: 4 bases; J trimming: 4 bases; junction bases outside the gene matches: 10. CDR3 sequence reads: CASSSPSRGDYNEQFF. The CDR3, as DNA: TGTGCCAGCAGTTCGCCATCACGGGGGGATTACAATGAGCAGTTCTTC.

The chain combines TRBV28 with TRBJ1-2; 8 bases map to TRBD1. The germline V gene has CDR1 MDHEN and CDR2 SYDVKM. The CDR3 is 12 amino acids. The J segment lost 9 bases and the V segment lost 2 bases, leaving 2 bases of the junction unmatched. The CDR3 DNA is TGTGCCAGCAGTTTACGACAGGGGCGCTACACCTTC. It translates to CASSLRQGRYTF.

The chain recombines TRBV2 with TRBJ1-2, with D unresolved. CDR3 size: 12 residues. CDR1 is SNHLY and CDR2 is FYNNEI in the germline V gene. With 7 bases removed from V and 1 base from J, the gap between germline ends came to 7 bases. The CDR3 protein is CASKDFNYGYTF. CDR3 DNA: TGTGCCAGCAAGGACTTTAACTATGGCTACACCTTC. Supplemented by reference TRBV2 and TRBJ1-2, the full variable domain reads EPEVTQTPSHQVTQMGQEVILRCVPISNHLYFYWYRQILGQKVEFLVSFYNNEISEKSEIFDDQFSVERPDGSNFTLKIRSTKLEDSAMYFCASKDFNYGYTFGSGTRLTVV.

This clone was recorded once. The chain uses TRBV5-1 and TRBJ2-3, with 7 bases fitting TRBD1. V was pared by 4 bases and J by 4 bases, with 9 bases of the junction left unmatched. The germline V gene has CDR1 SGHRS and CDR2 YFSETQ. The CDR3 is 15 residues long. CDR3 nucleotides: TGCGCCAGCAGCCTGGGACAGAAGCCTTCAGATACGCAGTATTTT. Its protein is CASSLGQKPSDTQYF.

The CDR3 DNA sequence: TGTGCCAGCAGCTTGGCCGTCGGGGTCCAAGCCAAAAACATTCAGTACTTC. This codes for CASSLAVGVQAKNIQYF. The chain is built from TRBV5-4 and TRBJ2-4; possibly TRBD2 for D (5 bases). Germline CDR1 and CDR2: SGHNT and YYREEE (reference sequence). Trimming stripped 0 bases from V and 0 bases from J, with 13 bases between. The CDR3 extends over 17 amino acids. The full variable domain, in which reference TRBV5-4 and TRBJ2-4 provide the parts outside the CDR3, is ETGVTQSPTHLIKTRGQQVTLRCSSQSGHNTVSWYQQALGQGPQFIFQYYREEENGRGNFPPRFSGLQFPNYSSELNVNALELDDSALYLCASSLAVGVQAKNIQYFGAGTRLSVL.

The chain combines TRBV7-8 with TRBJ2-1; 11 nucleotides line up with TRBD2. J lost 7 bases, V lost 5 bases, and 10 bases had no gene match. The CDR3 loop spans 16 amino acids. Germline loops: CDR1 SGHVS, CDR2 FQNEAQ. The CDR3 DNA reads as TGTGCCAGCAGCCAAAGTAGCGGGGGGGCCTTTAATGAGCAGTTCTTC. It codes for CASSQSSGGAFNEQFF.

This rearrangement joins TRBV2 to TRBJ1-1, with 7 positions matching TRBD1. Germline loops: CDR1 SNHLY, CDR2 FYNNEI. The CDR3 has 15 amino acids. V trimming: 6 bases; J trimming: 1 base; junction bases outside the gene matches: 8. The chain's CDR3 is CASSTGTVRNTEAFF. CDR3 nucleotide sequence: TGTGCCAGCAGCACCGGGACAGTAAGGAACACTGAAGCTTTCTTT. The whole variable domain, remainder taken from reference TRBV2 and TRBJ1-1, is EPEVTQTPSHQVTQMGQEVILRCVPISNHLYFYWYRQILGQKVEFLVSFYNNEISEKSEIFDDQFSVERPDGSNFTLKIRSTKLEDSAMYFCASSTGTVRNTEAFFGQGTRLTVV.

The chain carries TRBV7-8 and TRBJ2-7; 7 bases map to TRBD1. The V and J ends lost 5 bases and 4 bases, in that order; junction bases with no gene match: 8. This CDR3 is 14 amino acids long. In germline, CDR1 is SGHVS, CDR2 FQNEAQ. In nucleotides, the CDR3 is TGTGCCAGCAGCCCCCGGGACAGCGGATACGAGCAGTACTTC. Encoded protein: CASSPRDSGYEQYF. The complete variable domain, with remaining parts taken from reference TRBV7-8 and TRBJ2-7, reads GAGVSQSPRYKVAKRGQDVALRCDPISGHVSLFWYQQALGQGPEFLTYFQNEAQLDKSGLPSDRFFAERPEGSVSTLKIQRTQQEDSAVYLCASSPRDSGYEQYFGPGTRLTVT.

V gene TRBV5-4 combines with J gene TRBJ2-7; 9 bases match TRBD2. The length of the CDR3 is 15 residues. With V trimmed by 4 bases and J by 2 bases, 7 bases remained unmatched. Germline-derived CDR1 and CDR2 are SGHNT and YYREEE (reference sequence). CDR3 DNA: TGTGCCAGCAGCCCCGGGACTAGCCGAACCTACGAGCAGTACTTC. This translates into CASSPGTSRTYEQYF.

This clone came up once. The chain couples TRBV2 to TRBJ2-7; 10 bases align to TRBD1. The V and J ends lost 7 bases and 3 bases, in that order; junction bases with no gene match: 3. This CDR3 comprises 13 residues. From germline, CDR1 is SNHLY and CDR2 FYNNEI. CDR3 residues: CASTRDRGYEQYF. The CDR3 coding sequence is TGTGCCAGCACCCGGGACAGGGGCTACGAGCAGTACTTC.

As regards this clone: One junction end does not reproduce the germline sequence, and a read error may be involved. The rearrangement uses TRBV6-6 and TRBJ2-7, with a possible D match to TRBD1 (5 bases). The CDR3 is 10 amino acids. Germline assignment: CDR1 MNHNY and CDR2 SVGAGI (reference sequence). The CDR3 coding sequence is TGTGCCAGCAGTGGCCAGGGTCTGAGCTTC. Protein: CASSGQGLSF.